These T cell receptor beta chains were read from a single sample in a study of T cells expressing NK-cell markers. No DNA is given; TCRdb re-called the 5' RACE reads and lists each CDR3 protein once. The sample totals 440,000 or so distinct CDR3 sequences; its top ten clones hold 7.3%. The sample taken for sequencing was blood T cells: a sorted CD56 or NKG2C T cell subset, CD4+ or CD8+ T cells, or bulk PBMC T cells (not recorded which). These receptors were collected from a woman aged 18-70 years in good health. CDR3s include the opening cysteine and the closing phenylalanine or tryptophan.

TRBV28,TRBJ2-4,CASSPQGAGKNIQYF
TRBV5-6,TRBJ2-3,CASSLFARAQGDTQYF
TRBV5-5,TRBJ2-7,CASSGGTSGTYEQYF
TRBV24-1,TRBJ2-1,CATSDTRTGSRNEQFF
TRBV9,TRBJ2-3,CASSVERTSGGVDTQYF
TRBV11-2,TRBJ2-4,CASSGGLAGNIQYF
TRBV12-3/TRBV12-4,TRBJ2-7,CASTAHWPAGGREQYF
TRBV12-3/TRBV12-4,TRBJ1-2,CASSFPGAYGYTF
TRBV6-2/TRBV6-3,TRBJ2-6,CASSPGQASGANVLTF
TRBV6-5,TRBJ1-2,CASSYSRQGTSNYGYTF
TRBV7-2,TRBJ2-7,CASTLRAKDYEQYF
TRBV20-1,TRBJ1-5,CSASGREQPQHF
TRBV7-9,TRBJ1-3,CASSGPGTVPTGNTIYF
TRBV7-9,TRBJ2-1,CASSPFRDRGRGEQFF
TRBV18,TRBJ2-1,CASSPGEGSYNEQFF
TRBV12-5,TRBJ1-2,CASGPGTEYGYTF
TRBV9,TRBJ2-3,CASSVRGTDTQYF
TRBV7-9,TRBJ1-1,CASSSIRGTGANTEAFF
TRBV6-1,TRBJ1-1,CASRMTGGETEAFF
TRBV27,TRBJ2-3,CASSLLALRIDTQYF
TRBV3-1,TRBJ2-1,CASSQYWSSSSYNEQFF
TRBV4-1,TRBJ2-5,CASSQERSGGAETQYF
TRBV20-1,TRBJ1-6,CSARDTGGSPLHF
TRBV7-2,TRBJ1-2,CASSLDGSVYGYTF
TRBV12-3/TRBV12-4,TRBJ1-4,CASSSYTGQKLFF
TRBV20-1,TRBJ2-4,CSASPGLSNIQYF
TRBV20-1,TRBJ1-5,CSATTPQGIRNQPQHF
TRBV5-4,TRBJ2-1,CASSLPLLAGGRHEQFF
TRBV2,TRBJ2-5,CASTPGSTQETQYF